This T cell receptor beta chain is drawn from a study of T cell responses to AZD1222 COVID-19 vaccine (dated by TCRdb to the early 2020s). About the study as a whole: A total of more than 230 trial participants underwent TCR sequencing, of whom approximately 200 had received two doses of AZD1222 and some 25 had received two doses of the MenACWY control vaccine. Trial participants were enrolled by age into subgroups of 18-55, 56-69 and 70-plus years, and around 150, 29 and 61 TCR-sequenced participants, respectively, were included in these subgroups. Beyond this particular receptor, the publication reports: Spike-specific TCR breadth and depth rose significantly after two AZD1222 doses compared with day 0 and with MenACWY recipients. The whole spike protein was spanned by vaccine-associated CD4 TCRs, and dominant responses were seen in regions 160-218 and 743-854. Reportedly, close to half of the unique spike-specific TCRs recognized epitopes lying outside the regions that are mutated in the B.1.351 and B.1.1.7 variants. Conclusions about previously exposed vaccinees were limited because only six AZD1222 recipients were SARS-CoV-2 seropositive at baseline. Participants were mostly white British, with more females than males. The authors suggested clonal diversity may have been underestimated. Because no samples from the day 14 peak response were available, repertoires could be characterized only after the peak T cell response. The 56-69-year group was small, and its depth increase did not reach significance, likely because of low power.

Details on this clone: No cognate antigen has been identified for it. Per-base qualities were not stored, and no clone one base away is much larger.

The germline ends are 13 bases apart after V is trimmed by 5 bases and J by 2 bases. CDR1 and CDR2 (SEHNR, FQNEAQ) derive from the germline V gene (reference sequence). Measured from the cysteine to the phenylalanine, the CDR3 is 15 residues long. The sequence is cut down to CDR3 DNA, 45 bases in frame from base 1. The CDR3 regions of human TCRbeta chains were analyzed by immunosequencing. Under the source paper's analysis protocol: TCRs in the repertoires were compared against a reference library of SARS-CoV-2-specific TCRs that had been generated with the MIRA antigen-specificity platform. Breadth was defined as the fraction of unique TCRs that were SARS-CoV-2-associated. Depth was defined as the fraction of total T cells that were SARS-CoV-2-associated. Using the MIRA data, every spike-specific TCR was mapped to the spike region that the TCR reacted to and assigned to either a CD4 or a CD8 class. Log10-transformed breadth and depth values were compared by one-way ANOVA with Sidak's multiple comparisons tests. TCRdb retrieved this table from immuneACCESS and kept in-frame rearrangements only. Not all clones are present; in checked studies, unresolved V genes account for under half, and no reason is known for the remainder. Clone size and the V and J calls come from that table; the DNA yielded D and trimming. The sample data list about 99,000 clones, and more than 75% of these were observed just once. 2.5% to 3.5% of the sample is held by the ten biggest clonotypes.

What the time point label conveys for this sample: about 28 days (+/-7) after the second vaccine dose. Per the publication, the treatment or condition label means: meningococcal conjugate vaccine given as trial control. Samples from vaccinated people were obtained from the UK trials COV001 and COV002, which included a single-blind randomized controlled phase 2/3 trial of AZD1222 (ChAdOx1 nCoV-19) in healthy adults. For TCRbeta chain sequencing, PBMC samples from trial participants were taken at day 0 and at day 28 after the second dose. Recombination connected TRBV7-9 to TRBJ2-1, with a tentative D call of TRBD1 or TRBD2, each matching 6 bases. This material consisted of peripheral blood, taken 28 days after the second dose of the MenACWY control vaccine. The TCR sequence derives from an adult who received the MenACWY meningococcal vaccine as a control. The CDR3 reads as follows: CASSPPGGPYNEQFF. The sequenced DNA: TGTGCCAGCAGCCCTCCCGGGGGCCCCTACAATGAGCAGTTCTTC. Outside the CDR3, residues come from the reference TRBV7-9 and TRBJ2-1 proteins, so the full variable domain is: DTGVSQNPRHKITKRGQNVTFRCDPISEHNRLYWYRQTLGQGPEFLTYFQNEAQLEKSRLLSDRFSAERPKGSFSTLEIQRTEQGDSAMYLCASSPPGGPYNEQFFGPGTRLTVL.